The present T cell receptor beta chain was sequenced within a study of blood T cell repertoires in COVID-19. As for the study in general: Collection of acute and convalescent COVID-19 samples took place in the United States, Italy and Spain.

It was during active infection that Seattle patients were enrolled and then longitudinally followed. The CDR3 has 14 residues. V lost 9 bases, J lost 7 bases, and 18 bases lay in between. In germline, CDR1 is MDHEN, CDR2 SYDVKM. Source study methods: Reference gene primers were amplified, and this amplification served to estimate nucleated cell counts. TCRdb's table, derived via immunoSEQ multiplex PCR, lists solely in-frame clones and lacks some. Clone size and V and J calls were adopted from that table, with D and trimming inferred from the DNA. Seen here are 200,000 to 250,000 clones, around nine tenths observed once, and the top ten hold about 0.8%.

The material sequenced was peripheral blood. The chain recombines TRBV28 with TRBJ1-4, with D possibly matching TRBD1 (6 bases). This TCR was sampled from a man in his sixties with COVID-19, enrolled during active disease. CDR3 loop: CASRLGGGIEKLFF. Written as DNA, the CDR3 is TGTGCCAGTCGACTAGGGGGAGGGATTGAAAAACTGTTTTTT.